This note documents a single T cell receptor beta chain sequence. Which antigen it targets is not known. Nothing much larger sits one base from this clone, and base qualities are not available. The sample belongs to a study of cytomegalovirus exposure and HLA in healthy donors (TCRdb year 2017). Study-wide context: An earlier analysis of 587 of the donors reported 276 Gb of sequence data and 95 million to 130 million unique TCR beta sequences obtained from about 170 million T cells. About 320 gigabases of sequencing data and 70 million to 85 million unique TCR sequences were included in an early release covering roughly 600 HLA-typed donors. Of the approximately 400 genotyped donors, 81% were placed in the genetic ancestry cluster associated with self-reported Caucasian donors. The study aimed to test whether cataloging public T cell receptors could reveal signatures of past pathogen exposure. The T cell repertoires of several hundred subjects were profiled by immunosequencing and related to cytomegalovirus serostatus. Along with the roughly 700-subject first cohort, a separate validation cohort of around 110 different subjects was used. To predict cytomegalovirus infection status, the study brought together high-throughput TCR immunosequencing, statistical association of individual TCRs with disease status, and machine learning. A later analysis re-analyzed previously published TCR beta repertoires from 666 donors and added high-resolution HLA genotyping to study TCR occurrence patterns. In the later analysis, no new phenotypic data were used to find candidate immune exposures; instead, reliance was placed on TCR beta sequences and their occurrence across donors. To decide whether each TCR beta V gene segment behaved as functional or pseudogenic, an earlier analysis of 587 of the donors relied on high-throughput TCR beta sequencing. Donor age, sex, ethnicity and CMV serostatus were compiled together with the repertoire data. A later genetic analysis took genome-wide SNP genotypes for about 55% of the 666 donors and used that subset as a discovery cohort. All discovery cohort repertoires had been generated on a single sequencing platform. Class I and class II HLA loci were covered by the typing at four-digit resolution. The number of typed donors differed by locus: roughly 629-630 for A, B, C, DRB1 and DQB1; roughly 510 for DQA1; around 580 for DPA1; and roughly 450 for DPB1. Roughly five DR-DQ haplotypes were handled as single units for association and clustering, since linkage in the cohort was strong. Among about 390 genotyped donors of the cohort, an average of roughly 240,000 unique TCR beta nucleotide sequences were sequenced per donor, around 18% of them non-productive. Results the study describes overall, beyond this receptor: A few of the identified cytomegalovirus-associated TCR beta chains were confirmed in vitro to be specific for cytomegalovirus antigens. Because HLA typing was unavailable for some donors at each locus, only the typed subset was used in association tests. Linkage disequilibrium might explain the correlated functional status among segregating V segments, but an unknown experimental factor could not be ruled out. When HLA alleles, especially DR and DQ, strongly co-occurred, attributing TCR associations to individual alleles was difficult. Cytomegalovirus status was reported to be diagnosed by the classifier with high specificity and sensitivity in both the original and validation cohorts. It was suggested by the authors that the approach could potentially be generalized to other disease states and immunological phenotypes. According to a later genetic analysis, donors in an Asian-associated ancestry cluster had fewer N-insertions in productive TCRs than the approximately 650-donor mean. Most CMV-associated TCR beta chains appeared to be HLA-restricted in a later analysis, and the HLA associations seemed to be driven largely by CMV exposure. Roughly uniform sequencing depth across donors was assumed in presence/absence analyses, although this assumption may not hold. Immune exposure information for the cohort was limited to CMV serostatus. The cohort was sequenced for TCR beta chains only, and without alpha or paired-chain data the features that could be detected were limited. An earlier analysis of approximately 500 of the donors showed that most TCR beta V segments appeared in productive rearrangements either about 90% or about 30% of the time, which broadly matched IMGT annotations. The earlier analysis of some 560 of the donors excluded about 16 rarely observed V segments, including chromosome 9 orphons, because counts were too low. A later analysis associated 16,951 TCR beta sequences with specific HLA alleles at a false discovery rate of 0.05. While some public TCRs were present in many individuals, most TCR sequences turned up only very rarely across donors. According to a later analysis, parvovirus B19, influenza, CMV and Epstein-Barr virus appeared linked to several top co-occurrence clusters. A further reported finding was that TCR beta sequences accurately predicted the HLA-A and HLA-B alleles for most subjects in the first cohort. An association between a missense DCLRE1C variant and V-gene and J-gene trimming of TCR beta chains was found in a later genetic analysis and replicated in an independent cohort. The study gave a list of under 200 TCR beta chains associated with cytomegalovirus. A later analysis found that TCR association rates varied across HLA loci, with DRB1 alleles showing the most associated TCRs and HLA-C alleles the fewest. In a later analysis, HLA-associated TCR beta chains were found to be more clonally expanded and to have lower generation probabilities than equally common non-associated chains. The sequencing pipeline was judged likely to have produced a cluster of highly shared sequence variants as a technical artifact. The 87-base-pair reads could not distinguish some IMGT-functional V segments, including TRBV6-2 and TRBV6-3, so those segments were excluded.

The cohort consisted of fewer than 700 healthy bone marrow donors. All cohort members were sampled while nominally healthy, although unrecorded immune exposures were likely present. The donor was CMV seropositive and was included in the group of 250 to 300 seropositive cohort members. A peripheral blood sample was collected from each donor, and TCR beta sequencing was performed on peripheral blood mononuclear cells. Genomic DNA was extracted from the blood cell samples with the Qiagen DNeasy Blood Extraction Kit. The library came from the immunoSEQ multiplex PCR assay. A mixture of 60 forward primers for TCR Vbeta segments and 13 reverse primers for TCR Jbeta segments was used in the multiplex PCR. Amplification of the CDR3 region of rearranged TCR beta genes was performed with a multiplex PCR assay on genomic DNA. Amplified TCR beta libraries were sequenced as 87-base-pair reads on the Illumina HiSeq System. The paper's data handling went like this. Across the 640 or so repertoires, a later analysis counted 80 million or so unique TCR beta chains, roughly 11 million of which were shared by at least two donors. A nearest-neighbor algorithm error-corrected the raw reads and collapsed the reads into unique sequences, merging closely related sequences to remove PCR and sequencing errors. CDR3 sequences were aligned to IMGT reference sequences to assign V, D and J gene segments. For a sequence to be retained, a match of at least six nucleotides was required to both a V gene segment and a J gene segment. A rearrangement was called productive if the CDR3 had no stop codons and remained in frame with V and J, and every other rearrangement was called non-productive. CDR3 was defined according to IMGT convention as the region running from the second conserved V-encoded cysteine to the conserved J-encoded phenylalanine. Sequences without an unambiguous match to a single V gene segment were excluded from the earlier analysis of several hundred of the donors. In an earlier analysis of around 590 of the donors, a V segment was called functional when productive rearrangements were above 56.7%, and segregating when the standard deviation between donors exceeded 5%. A statistical classification framework was built to diagnose cytomegalovirus status from the catalog of TCR beta chain sequences. In a later analysis, V and J genes were assigned by comparing TCR nucleotide sequences against IMGT/GENE-DB human TR gene sequences. A later analysis assigned CDR3 sequences and most-parsimonious VDJ recombination scenarios with the TCRdist pipeline. In a later analysis, each TCR beta chain was defined by its CDR3 amino acid sequence together with its V-gene family, and reads without a unique V-gene family were excluded. To address suspected cross-contamination and a sequencing artifact, a later analysis removed around 590 highly shared, low-generation-probability nucleotide sequences. In a later analysis, a clonal expansion index for each public chain was calculated from normalized within-repertoire ranks of inferred template counts. In a later analysis, generation probabilities were computed using a VDJ recombination model fitted to out-of-frame rearrangements, and the results were checked against IGoR. In a later analysis, hypergeometric tests were used to score TCR-TCR, TCR-HLA and TCR-CMV co-occurrence, with a repertoire-size bias correction applied to TCR pairs. To estimate false discovery rates, a later analysis permuted the HLA or CMV assignments 20 times. In a later analysis, co-occurring TCRs were grouped with DBSCAN, and TCRdist sequence similarity was added when clustering was performed within HLA-allele-positive subsets. Repertoires with fewer than 30,000 or more than 120,000 public chains, plus five repertoires with anomalous nucleotide sharing, were excluded from co-occurrence clustering. TCRdb obtained this table from immuneACCESS and retained in-frame rearrangements with V and J assigned. These tables miss some clones; where compared with another copy, unresolved V genes account for less than half of the shortfall, and the remainder is unexplained. V, J and clone size reflect that table, while D and trimming were determined from the DNA. A total of about 180,000 clones appear in this sample, roughly three quarters of them only once. The ten largest make up less than 2.5% of the sample.

The CDR3 spans 16 residues, from the cysteine through the phenylalanine. The CDR3 DNA has 48 bases and is translated from base 1. The V and J ends are trimmed by 1 base and 8 bases, leaving 20 bases between them. CDR1 and CDR2 are drawn from the germline V gene: SGHRS, YFSETQ. Recombination joined TRBV5-1 with TRBJ2-3, with an unclear D gene assignment. This clonotype was obtained from a woman aged 25 to 39 in good health and CMV-seropositive. Sequenced input: PBMCs. The CDR3 protein: CASSLNLGQRVGTQYF. At the DNA level, the sequence is TGCGCCAGCAGCTTGAACCTAGGCCAGCGAGTAGGTACGCAGTATTTT. Reference TRBV5-1 and TRBJ2-3 proteins supply the regions before and after the CDR3; the full variable domain is: KAGVTQTPRYLIKTRGQQVTLSCSPISGHRSVSWYQQTPGQGLQFLFEYFSETQRNKGNFPGRFSGRQFSNSRSEMNVSTLELGDSALYLCASSLNLGQRVGTQYFGPGTRLTVL.